The 4 T cell receptor beta chains listed next were all sequenced from one sample in a study of cytomegalovirus exposure and HLA in healthy donors. In the PCR, 60 Vbeta and 13 Jbeta primers were used. Profiling relied on immunoSEQ multiplex PCR, and the TCRdb table lists in-frame clones only, not all of them. Of approximately 130,000 clones in the sample, around 75% are singletons; the top ten hold around 8.5%. Sequences were obtained from PBMCs. Receptors originate from a woman between 45 and 60 years old in good health and CMV-seropositive.

The chain recombines TRBV25-1 with TRBJ2-3, with 8 positions matching TRBD2. V shed 1 base and J 4 bases; nucleotides not matched to a gene: 7. This CDR3 has 16 amino acids. Per the germline V gene, CDR1 is MGHDK and CDR2 is SYGVNS. The CDR3: CASSEFGGGGADTQYF. The CDR3 DNA reads TGTGCCAGCAGTGAATTCGGGGGGGGCGGGGCAGATACGCAGTATTTT.

The chain is built from TRBV5-5 and TRBJ2-5; 9 nucleotides match TRBD2. CDR1 and CDR2 (germline): SGHKS, YYEKEE (reference sequence). This CDR3 spans 15 amino acids. The J segment lost 5 bases and the V segment lost 0 bases, leaving 5 bases of the junction unmatched. The CDR3, as DNA: TGTGCCAGCAGCTTGGGCGGGGGGGCCCGGGAGACCCAGTACTTC. Translating it yields CASSLGGGARETQYF.

The chain links TRBV19 to TRBJ1-1, with D possibly TRBD1 on 6 matching bases. CDR3 length equals 13 residues. Germline CDR1 and CDR2: LNHDA and SQIVND (reference sequence). V was cut by 2 bases and J by 6 bases, with 10 bases left in between. CDR3 bases: TGTGCCAGTAGTATATACAGGGACGCTGAAGCTTTCTTT. Its protein is CASSIYRDAEAFF.

The V gene is TRBV7-6, the J gene TRBJ2-7; TRBD2 matches at 8 bases. CDR3 length: 16 residues. The V and J ends lost 5 bases and 0 bases, in that order; junction bases with no gene match: 9. The germline gives CDR1 SGHVS, CDR2 FNYEAQ. CDR3 in DNA: TGTGCCAGCAGCCAAGGACTAGCCATTGACTCCTACGAGCAGTACTTC. This gives the protein CASSQGLAIDSYEQYF.